Listed below are T cell receptor beta chains from one sample, sequenced in a study of blood T cell repertoires in COVID-19. Measured with immunoSEQ multiplex PCR; TCRdb has only the in-frame clones, and not every one. This sample has 150,000 to 200,000 clones, with about 91% found just once. The sample was PBMCs or T cells enriched from blood (not recorded which). The receptors come from a woman aged 18-29 years who had recovered from COVID-19. Each CDR3 is given with its conserved first and last residue. D genes are given only for firm matches. Size is stated for part of the rows, as once, few or many counts, or as a class when the clone is expanded.

>-|TRBJ2-1|TRBV3-1/TRBV3-2|-
CASSHSGEQFF
>-|TRBJ1-3|TRBV4-1|-
CASSRILIENTIYF
>-|TRBJ2-7|TRBV6-1|-
CASSEDEWSPYF
>-|TRBJ1-1|TRBV29-1|TRBD1
CSVGRGQTEAFF
>-|TRBJ2-1|TRBV24-1|TRBD1
CATSDSTGATYNEQFF
>-|TRBJ2-7|TRBV27|-
CASSAREPGAYEQYF
>-|TRBJ1-1|TRBV14|TRBD1
CASSLRQGTEAFF
>-|TRBJ2-3|TRBV5-1|TRBD2
CASSPRVTSGYTDTQYF
>-|TRBJ2-3|TRBV9|-
CASSASSTDTQYF
>-|TRBJ2-3|TRBV13|TRBD2
CASSLLSGMGFGDTQYF
>once|TRBJ2-5|TRBV2|-
CAGGTEQGETQYF
>-|TRBJ2-6|TRBV5-5|-
CASSLRGSGANVLTF
>-|TRBJ2-7|TRBV6-5|TRBD1
CASSSSGTGAHEQYF
>-|TRBJ1-2|TRBV7-9|TRBD1
CASSPPGDRGSGYTF
>-|TRBJ2-4|TRBV28|-
CASSPPEGYIQYF
>-|TRBJ2-5|TRBV4-2|TRBD1
CASSQGSGTVEETQYF
>-|TRBJ2-7|TRBV28|-
CASVVGTGHREQYF